Following are 21 T cell receptor beta chains from one sample sequenced in a study of T cells expressing NK-cell markers. TCRdb re-called the 5' RACE reads; every CDR3 protein appears as one record, without DNA. Its table records about 150,000 distinct CDR3 sequences. Sequencing used blood T cells: a sorted CD56 or NKG2C T cell subset, CD4+ or CD8+ T cells, or bulk PBMC T cells (not recorded which). The receptors come from a woman aged 50 to 60 in good health.

The chain has TRBV6-5 and TRBJ2-5. Germline V gene data show CDR1 as MNHEY and CDR2 as SVGAGI. The CDR3 consists of 15 residues. CDR3: CASSPTAGDQETQYF.

The J gene is TRBJ2-1, the V gene TRBV7-8; the TRBD1 assignment by TCRdb is unverifiable without DNA. The CDR3 is 15 amino acids. Germline V gene lookup returns CDR1 SGHVS and CDR2 FQNEAQ. The CDR3 here is CASSPEGGSYNEQFF.

The chain combines TRBV5-1 with TRBJ2-1; TCRdb returns TRBD2, unconfirmable since there is no DNA. This CDR3 is built from 14 residues. Looked up from germline, CDR1 is SGHRS and CDR2 is YFSETQ. CDR3 protein: CASSLMDSDNEQFF.

The chain combines TRBV5-1 with TRBJ2-4; checking the TCRdb D call of TRBD1 is not possible without DNA. Germline CDR1 is SGHRS and CDR2 is YFSETQ. The CDR3 loop spans 13 amino acids. CDR3 loop: CASTSRGENIQYF.

CDR3 protein: CSVGASGWDEQFF. The rearrangement links TRBV29-1 to TRBJ2-1; the TRBD2 assignment by TCRdb is unverifiable without DNA. Germline CDR1 and CDR2: SQVTM and ANQGSEA. The length of the CDR3 is 13 residues.

The chain recombines TRBV12-3 or TRBV12-4 with TRBJ2-7; no DNA is available, so the TRBD2 call from TCRdb remains unchecked. The CDR3 runs to 14 residues. The chain's CDR3 is CASSLQGLDYEQYF.

J is TRBJ1-1 and V is TRBV20-1; TCRdb proposes TRBD1, but this gene call is untestable without DNA. CDR1 and CDR2 from the germline V gene are DFQATT and SNEGSKA (reference sequence). This CDR3 comprises 14 residues. This CDR3 is CSARDNREYTEAFF.

J is TRBJ2-3 and V is TRBV7-2. In germline, CDR1 is SGHTA, CDR2 FQGNSA. The length of the CDR3 is 13 residues. CDR3 loop: CASSSTNTDTQYF.

The chain uses TRBV19 and TRBJ1-1. The CDR3 is 15 amino acids. CDR1 LNHDA and CDR2 SQIVND come from the germline V gene (reference sequence). The CDR3 is CASSIALHLSTEAFF.

V is TRBV5-1 and J is TRBJ2-1; TCRdb's D gene call, TRBD2, goes unchecked for lack of DNA. The CDR3 contains 14 residues. Germline loops: CDR1 SGHRS, CDR2 YFSETQ. CDR3 in amino acids: CASSHGLDILEQFF.

The chain is built from TRBV7-8 and TRBJ1-5. Germline assignment: CDR1 SGHVS and CDR2 FQNEAQ. The CDR3 is 14 residues long. This CDR3 is CASTGGIWDQPQHF.

This chain uses TRBV7-7 with TRBJ2-6; TCRdb returns TRBD2, unconfirmable since there is no DNA. The CDR3 spans 17 residues. Per germline, CDR1 SSHAT and CDR2 FNYEAQ (reference sequence). CDR3 sequence: CASSLGSGGSGANVLTF.

The chain recombines TRBV15 with TRBJ1-2; TCRdb names TRBD1, which stays unverified in the absence of DNA. CDR3 length: 15 residues. Germline V CDR1 and CDR2: LNHNV, YYDKDF (reference sequence). CDR3 region: CATSSPPGITYGYTF.

J is TRBJ2-5 and V is TRBV4-1; the TRBD2 assignment by TCRdb is unverifiable without DNA. Looked up from germline, CDR1 is MGHRA and CDR2 is YSYEKL. The CDR3 length is 16 residues. The chain's CDR3 is CASSQDRGRGHETQYF.

The J gene is TRBJ1-4, the V gene TRBV27; the D call of TRBD1 rests on TCRdb alone, since no DNA is present to check it. This CDR3 is 15 amino acids long. Per the germline V gene, CDR1 is MNHEY and CDR2 is SMNVEV (reference sequence). The CDR3 here is CASSEGQGAGEKLFF.

The chain uses TRBV19 and TRBJ2-6. There are 14 residues in the CDR3. CDR1 is LNHDA, CDR2 SQIVND, per germline (reference sequence). CDR3 sequence reads: CASRTGSGANVLTF. Drawing the rest from reference TRBV19 and TRBJ2-6, the complete variable domain is DGGITQSPKYLFRKEGQNVTLSCEQNLNHDAMYWYRQDPGQGLRLIYYSQIVNDFQKGDIAEGYSVSREKKESFPLTVTSAQKNPTAFYLCASRTGSGANVLTFGAGSRLTVL.

V gene TRBV7-8 combines with J gene TRBJ2-7; TCRdb's D call of TRBD2 is untestable without DNA. Per the germline V gene, CDR1 is SGHVS and CDR2 is FQNEAQ. The CDR3 covers 17 residues. The CDR3 is CASSQYGASGIQGKQYF.

The rearrangement links TRBV19 to TRBJ2-1; checking the TCRdb D call of TRBD1 is not possible without DNA. This CDR3 is built from 12 residues. Germline V gene sequence: CDR1 LNHDA, CDR2 SQIVND (reference sequence). The CDR3 loop is CASSPGGGLQFF.

The genes are TRBV2 and TRBJ2-3; TCRdb designates TRBD1, a call that cannot be tested without DNA. The CDR3 spans 14 residues. In germline, CDR1 is SNHLY, CDR2 FYNNEI. CDR3 residues: CASFGTLSTDTQYF.

This rearrangement joins TRBV19 to TRBJ1-1; TCRdb proposes TRBD1, but this gene call is untestable without DNA. The CDR3 totals 16 residues. Germline V CDR1 and CDR2: LNHDA, SQIVND (reference sequence). CDR3 region: CASSIAQARGDTEAFF.

The chain is built from TRBV15 and TRBJ2-5; the TCRdb D gene call, TRBD2, has no DNA to confirm it. This CDR3 has 14 residues. Germline V gene lookup returns CDR1 LNHNV and CDR2 YYDKDF (reference sequence). Here the CDR3 reads CATSTGGTQETQYF.